A selection of T cell receptor beta chains follows, all from one sample in a study of cytomegalovirus exposure and HLA in healthy donors. Data came from immunoSEQ multiplex PCR; TCRdb stores just in-frame clones and leaves some out. The sample has under 200,000 clones, around 85% seen once. Sequencing was done on a sample of PBMCs. The receptors originated from a woman aged 30 to 39 in good health and CMV-seronegative. CDR3s include the opening cysteine and the closing phenylalanine or tryptophan. The D gene is left open where the match is weak. Clone size appears in some rows only: once, few, many, or a class for an expanded clone.

TRBD2	TRBV7-6	TRBJ2-7	-	CASSVTSGSYEQYF	TGTGCCAGCAGCGTAACTAGCGGGAGCTACGAGCAGTACTTC
-	TRBV29-1	TRBJ1-1	-	CSTRGGEMNTEAFF	TGCAGCACCCGGGGAGGGGAGATGAACACTGAAGCTTTCTTT
-	TRBV4-2	TRBJ1-2	-	CASSRVGTPNYGYTF	TGTGCCAGCAGCCGAGTGGGGACACCTAACTATGGCTACACCTTC
-	TRBV6-4	TRBJ2-2	-	CASSDSARPGSGELFF	TGTGCCAGCAGTGACTCGGCACGACCAGGGAGCGGGGAGCTGTTTTTT
TRBD1	TRBV6-5	TRBJ2-7	-	CASRGTGLYEQYF	TGTGCCAGCCGAGGGACAGGGCTCTACGAGCAGTACTTC
-	TRBV11-3	TRBJ2-1	once	CASSGTTIGEQFF	TGTGCCAGTTCGGGGACGACCATCGGGGAGCAGTTCTTC
-	TRBV4-1	TRBJ2-5	few	CASSQAETQYF	TGCGCCAGCAGCCAAGCGGAGACCCAGTACTTC
-	TRBV5-6	TRBJ1-1	-	CASSWWGLRLDTEAFF	TGTGCCAGCAGCTGGTGGGGATTACGTCTGGACACTGAAGCTTTCTTT
TRBD1	TRBV13	TRBJ1-2	-	CASSSQGNYGYTF	TGTGCCAGCAGCTCACAGGGGAACTATGGCTACACCTTC
-	TRBV5-4	TRBJ2-4	-	CASSLALAKNIQYF	TGTGCCAGCAGCTTGGCATTAGCCAAAAACATTCAGTACTTC
-	TRBV7-9	TRBJ1-5	-	CASSLVGGHDQPQHF	TGTGCCAGCAGCTTAGTTGGGGGACATGATCAGCCCCAGCATTTT
TRBD1	TRBV5-4	TRBJ1-2	-	CASSLGQGRGGYTF	TGTGCCAGCAGCTTGGGACAGGGAAGAGGAGGCTACACCTTC
TRBD1	TRBV4-3	TRBJ1-1	-	CASSQGTGVPKNTEAFF	TGCGCCAGCAGCCAAGGGACAGGAGTCCCTAAGAACACTGAAGCTTTCTTT
-	TRBV6-1	TRBJ2-7	-	CASSTRTVTYEQYF	TGTGCCAGCAGCACCCGGACTGTAACCTACGAGCAGTACTTC
-	TRBV27	TRBJ1-1	once	CASKGLESSTEAFF	TGTGCCAGCAAAGGACTAGAGTCCTCCACTGAAGCTTTCTTT
TRBD2	TRBV5-6	TRBJ2-4	-	CASSQSGNVAKNIQYF	TGTGCCAGCAGCCAGAGCGGGAATGTTGCCAAAAACATTCAGTACTTC
TRBD2	TRBV6-5	TRBJ2-1	-	CASSLSGGNYNEQFF	TGTGCCAGCAGCCTTAGCGGGGGGAACTACAATGAGCAGTTCTTC
-	TRBV9	TRBJ1-1	-	CASGLIGSEAFF	TGTGCCAGCGGCTTAATCGGTTCGGAAGCTTTCTTT
TRBD2	TRBV4-2	TRBJ2-7	many	CASSQGEGRGSDEQYF	TGTGCCAGCAGCCAAGGAGAGGGGAGGGGCTCCGACGAGCAGTACTTC
-	TRBV28	TRBJ1-2	-	CASSYSGTYGYTF	TGTGCCAGCAGTTATTCAGGGACCTATGGCTACACCTTC
-	TRBV9	TRBJ1-1	-	CASSPTGGSTIF	TGTGCCAGCAGCCCCACGGGGGGATCGACCATTTTT
-	TRBV7-3	TRBJ2-3	once	CASSPDRPSSRDTQYF	TGTGCCAGCAGCCCCGATCGCCCTAGCAGTCGGGATACGCAGTATTTT